Listed below are T cell receptor beta chains from one sample, sequenced in a study of T cell repertoires in ileal Crohn's disease. Method: immunoSEQ multiplex PCR; TCRdb's copy keeps in-frame clones and lacks some. The sample consists of 13,000 or so clones, 67% of them appearing once. Sequencing used ileal tissue. These receptors all stem from an adult with Crohn's disease. Both conserved end residues are part of each CDR3. Fields, in order: CDR3 DNA, CDR3 protein, D gene, J gene, clone size, V gene. The D gene is left open where the match is weak. Where a row states a size, it is once, few, many or the class of an expanded clone; other rows omit it.

cdr3_nt: TGTGCCAGCAGCCAAGCTTTCGACAGGGGCGGGTCAGTCTTC
cdr3_aa: CASSQAFDRGGSVF
d_call: TRBD1
j_call: TRBJ1-2
clone_size: medium-sized
v_call: TRBV14

cdr3_nt: TGTGCTAGCAGCTTAGGGCCGTTAGCGGGGGCCGGAGAGACCCAGTACTTC
cdr3_aa: CASSLGPLAGAGETQYF
d_call: TRBD2
j_call: TRBJ2-5
clone_size: NA
v_call: TRBV7-7

cdr3_nt: TGTGCCAGCAGCTTCCTAGCGGGGGCCTACAATGAGCAGTTCTTC
cdr3_aa: CASSFLAGAYNEQFF
d_call: TRBD2
j_call: TRBJ2-1
clone_size: few
v_call: TRBV11-2

cdr3_nt: TGCGCCAGCAGCCTGACAGATGGAAACACTGAAGCTTTCTTT
cdr3_aa: CASSLTDGNTEAFF
d_call: NA
j_call: TRBJ1-1
clone_size: once
v_call: TRBV5-1

cdr3_nt: TGTGCCAGCACCGAGGACGGTAGCTCCTACGAGCAGTACTTC
cdr3_aa: CASTEDGSSYEQYF
d_call: NA
j_call: TRBJ2-7
clone_size: NA
v_call: TRBV6-6

cdr3_nt: TGTGCCAGCAGCCCTTCAGGGAGGGGCACAGATACGCAGTATTTT
cdr3_aa: CASSPSGRGTDTQYF
d_call: TRBD2
j_call: TRBJ2-3
clone_size: NA
v_call: TRBV9

cdr3_nt: TGTGCCAGCAGCCCCAGACAGGGGGTGAACACTGAAGCTTTCTTT
cdr3_aa: CASSPRQGVNTEAFF
d_call: TRBD1
j_call: TRBJ1-1
clone_size: few
v_call: TRBV7-9

cdr3_nt: TGTGCCAGCAGTCCAGACAGGTCCAGGGGCTACGAGCAGTACTTC
cdr3_aa: CASSPDRSRGYEQYF
d_call: NA
j_call: TRBJ2-7
clone_size: NA
v_call: TRBV2

cdr3_nt: TGTGCCGTGCGACAGAGCACAGATACGCAGTATTTT
cdr3_aa: CAVRQSTDTQYF
d_call: NA
j_call: TRBJ2-3
clone_size: NA
v_call: TRBV10-3

cdr3_nt: TGTGCCAGCAGTTTCGGGGGTCCCACAGATACGCAGTATTTT
cdr3_aa: CASSFGGPTDTQYF
d_call: NA
j_call: TRBJ2-3
clone_size: NA
v_call: TRBV28

cdr3_nt: TGTGCCAGCAGTTTTAGCGGCAGGGGAGGTCCTGATTATGGCTACACCTTC
cdr3_aa: CASSFSGRGGPDYGYTF
d_call: NA
j_call: TRBJ1-2
clone_size: NA
v_call: TRBV28

cdr3_nt: TGTGCCAGTGGAGGGGTCCAAGAGACCCAGTACTTC
cdr3_aa: CASGGVQETQYF
d_call: NA
j_call: TRBJ2-5
clone_size: NA
v_call: TRBV6-5

cdr3_nt: TGCGCCAGCAGCCAGGGGGCCCAGAACACCGGGGAGCTGTTTTTT
cdr3_aa: CASSQGAQNTGELFF
d_call: TRBD1
j_call: TRBJ2-2
clone_size: few
v_call: TRBV5-1

cdr3_nt: TGTGCCAGCAGTTCGGACTGGAGATCCTCCTACGAGCAGTACTTC
cdr3_aa: CASSSDWRSSYEQYF
d_call: NA
j_call: TRBJ2-7
clone_size: NA
v_call: TRBV6-5

cdr3_nt: TGTGCCAGCAGTTTGTGGGGACCTCCGGAGACCCAGTACTTC
cdr3_aa: CASSLWGPPETQYF
d_call: NA
j_call: TRBJ2-5
clone_size: once
v_call: TRBV7-3

cdr3_nt: TGCAGCGTTGAGGGACATCGGAACTATGGCTACACCTTC
cdr3_aa: CSVEGHRNYGYTF
d_call: NA
j_call: TRBJ1-2
clone_size: NA
v_call: TRBV29-1

cdr3_nt: TGCGCCAGCAGCCCGGGACAGACCAATGAAAAACTGTTTTTT
cdr3_aa: CASSPGQTNEKLFF
d_call: TRBD1
j_call: TRBJ1-4
clone_size: NA
v_call: TRBV5-1

cdr3_nt: TGTGCCAGCTCACCAAGTAAAGCATTGAACACTGAAGCTTTCTTT
cdr3_aa: CASSPSKALNTEAFF
d_call: NA
j_call: TRBJ1-1
clone_size: NA
v_call: TRBV18

cdr3_nt: TGTGCCAGCAGTTATGGCGGGGGGCAGGTCGAGCAGTACTTC
cdr3_aa: CASSYGGGQVEQYF
d_call: TRBD2
j_call: TRBJ2-7
clone_size: few
v_call: TRBV6-6

cdr3_nt: TGTGCCACCAGCAGAGAATTGGTGTCCTATGGCTACACCTTC
cdr3_aa: CATSRELVSYGYTF
d_call: NA
j_call: TRBJ1-2
clone_size: NA
v_call: TRBV15

cdr3_nt: TGTGCCAGCTCACCACCTATAGCGGGGGCCCCCCCTGGGGCCAACGTCCTGACTTTC
cdr3_aa: CASSPPIAGAPPGANVLTF
d_call: TRBD2
j_call: TRBJ2-6
clone_size: NA
v_call: TRBV18

cdr3_nt: TGTGCCAGCAGCTTCGGACAGGGGTCTATGGTTGGCGATGGCTACACCTTC
cdr3_aa: CASSFGQGSMVGDGYTF
d_call: TRBD1
j_call: TRBJ1-2
clone_size: NA
v_call: TRBV7-2

cdr3_nt: TGTGCCAGCACCTATCAAGGACAGGGTAACTCCTACGAGCAGTACTTC
cdr3_aa: CASTYQGQGNSYEQYF
d_call: TRBD1
j_call: TRBJ2-7
clone_size: NA
v_call: TRBV27

cdr3_nt: TGTGCCAGCAGCGTAGGAGGGGGCGCGAGCTACACCTTC
cdr3_aa: CASSVGGGASYTF
d_call: TRBD1
j_call: TRBJ1-2
clone_size: NA
v_call: TRBV9

cdr3_nt: TGTGCCAGCAATTTTGACAGAACTAATGAAAAACTGTTTTTT
cdr3_aa: CASNFDRTNEKLFF
d_call: NA
j_call: TRBJ1-4
clone_size: NA
v_call: TRBV2

cdr3_nt: TGCGCCAGCAGGGACAGGGAGGGAGATCCCCAGCATTTT
cdr3_aa: CASRDREGDPQHF
d_call: TRBD1
j_call: TRBJ1-5
clone_size: NA
v_call: TRBV5-1

cdr3_nt: TGTGCCAGCAGCCCCGGGGGGGGCGACGAGCAGTACTTC
cdr3_aa: CASSPGGGDEQYF
d_call: TRBD2
j_call: TRBJ2-7
clone_size: once
v_call: TRBV2

cdr3_nt: TGTGCCAGCAGACTAAGCGGGATCGCCTACAATGAGCAGTTCTTC
cdr3_aa: CASRLSGIAYNEQFF
d_call: TRBD2
j_call: TRBJ2-1
clone_size: NA
v_call: TRBV2

cdr3_nt: TGCGCCAGCAGCCAGGATGGCGGGGCAGGAGATACGCAGTATTTT
cdr3_aa: CASSQDGGAGDTQYF
d_call: NA
j_call: TRBJ2-3
clone_size: few
v_call: TRBV5-1

cdr3_nt: TGCGCCAGCAAAAGGGGACTGAACACTGAAGCTTTCTTT
cdr3_aa: CASKRGLNTEAFF
d_call: NA
j_call: TRBJ1-1
clone_size: NA
v_call: TRBV5-1

cdr3_nt: TGTGCCAGCAGCCTTTACACTGAAGCTTTCTTT
cdr3_aa: CASSLYTEAFF
d_call: NA
j_call: TRBJ1-1
clone_size: NA
v_call: TRBV6-6

cdr3_nt: TGTGCCAGCAGCGTAGGGGGGGCGTGGAACACTGAAGCTTTCTTT
cdr3_aa: CASSVGGAWNTEAFF
d_call: NA
j_call: TRBJ1-1
clone_size: NA
v_call: TRBV9

cdr3_nt: TGTGCCAGCAGTGAAGCTTTAGTCAACCTCTACGAGCAGTACTTC
cdr3_aa: CASSEALVNLYEQYF
d_call: NA
j_call: TRBJ2-7
clone_size: NA
v_call: TRBV2

cdr3_nt: TGTGCCAGCTCACCAAACCAGATTGAAGCTTTCTTT
cdr3_aa: CASSPNQIEAFF
d_call: NA
j_call: TRBJ1-1
clone_size: NA
v_call: TRBV18

cdr3_nt: TGTGCCAGCAGCCAAGATAGGCCACCCCTCCACTTT
cdr3_aa: CASSQDRPPLHF
d_call: NA
j_call: TRBJ1-6
clone_size: NA
v_call: TRBV14

cdr3_nt: TGTGCCAGCAGGAGGGGAGAGAACACCGGGGAGCTGTTTTTT
cdr3_aa: CASRRGENTGELFF
d_call: NA
j_call: TRBJ2-2
clone_size: NA
v_call: TRBV2

cdr3_nt: TGTGCCAGTAGTACCCGTTTTGAGTCCACTGAAGCTTTCTTT
cdr3_aa: CASSTRFESTEAFF
d_call: NA
j_call: TRBJ1-1
clone_size: NA
v_call: TRBV19

cdr3_nt: TGTGCCAGCAGCTTGGGCGGTGACACCTACGAGCAGTACTTC
cdr3_aa: CASSLGGDTYEQYF
d_call: NA
j_call: TRBJ2-7
clone_size: NA
v_call: TRBV11-3

cdr3_nt: TGCGCCAGCAGTGTAGCGGGGGCCCGAGAGACCCAGTACTTC
cdr3_aa: CASSVAGARETQYF
d_call: TRBD2
j_call: TRBJ2-5
clone_size: NA
v_call: TRBV10-2

cdr3_nt: TGTGCCAGTAGTATAGATCCCTCTCGACTAGCGGGGGGGATCAATGAGCAGTTCTTC
cdr3_aa: CASSIDPSRLAGGINEQFF
d_call: TRBD2
j_call: TRBJ2-1
clone_size: NA
v_call: TRBV19

cdr3_nt: TGTGCCAGCAGTGTAATTTGGTCAGGGGCTATTTTCATCACTGAAGCTTTCTTT
cdr3_aa: CASSVIWSGAIFITEAFF
d_call: NA
j_call: TRBJ1-1
clone_size: few
v_call: TRBV2

cdr3_nt: TGTGCCAGCAGCGTGGGACAGAGAGGGACTGAAGCTTTCTTT
cdr3_aa: CASSVGQRGTEAFF
d_call: TRBD1
j_call: TRBJ1-1
clone_size: medium-sized
v_call: TRBV7-6

cdr3_nt: TGTGCCAGCAGGAGGGGGATCTCTGGAAACACCATATATTTT
cdr3_aa: CASRRGISGNTIYF
d_call: NA
j_call: TRBJ1-3
clone_size: NA
v_call: TRBV6-6

cdr3_nt: TGTGCCAGCAGGCTGGGACAGGAGAATTCACCCCTCCACTTT
cdr3_aa: CASRLGQENSPLHF
d_call: TRBD1
j_call: TRBJ1-6
clone_size: NA
v_call: TRBV7-3

cdr3_nt: TGCGCCAGCAGGGACAGACGTATCCCTTCCGAGCAGTACTTC
cdr3_aa: CASRDRRIPSEQYF
d_call: NA
j_call: TRBJ2-7
clone_size: NA
v_call: TRBV10-1

cdr3_nt: TGTGCCAGCAGCTCCCGTCTGTCCCTAGCGGGGGAGCAGTTCTTC
cdr3_aa: CASSSRLSLAGEQFF
d_call: TRBD2
j_call: TRBJ2-1
clone_size: NA
v_call: TRBV5-4

cdr3_nt: TGTGCCAGCAGTACCCCTTCAGCTTATTCACCCCTCCACTTT
cdr3_aa: CASSTPSAYSPLHF
d_call: NA
j_call: TRBJ1-6
clone_size: NA
v_call: TRBV27

cdr3_nt: TGTGCCTGGAGTGGACAGGGATGGAACACTGAAGCTTTCTTT
cdr3_aa: CAWSGQGWNTEAFF
d_call: TRBD1
j_call: TRBJ1-1
clone_size: NA
v_call: TRBV30

cdr3_nt: TGTGCCAGCAGAGATTGGGACAGTAACACTGAAGCTTTCTTT
cdr3_aa: CASRDWDSNTEAFF
d_call: TRBD1
j_call: TRBJ1-1
clone_size: NA
v_call: TRBV6-1

cdr3_nt: TGTGCCATCAGTGAGTCGACTCAAGGGACAACCGTACGGCAAGAGACCCAGTACTTC
cdr3_aa: CAISESTQGTTVRQETQYF
d_call: NA
j_call: TRBJ2-5
clone_size: NA
v_call: TRBV10-3

cdr3_nt: TGTGCCAGCAAGGAGGGGGCAGCAGACAATGAGCAGTTCTTC
cdr3_aa: CASKEGAADNEQFF
d_call: NA
j_call: TRBJ2-1
clone_size: NA
v_call: TRBV28

cdr3_nt: TGCGCCAGCAGCCAGGGACTAGCGGGGGAAGAGACCCAGTACTTC
cdr3_aa: CASSQGLAGEETQYF
d_call: TRBD2
j_call: TRBJ2-5
clone_size: few
v_call: TRBV5-1

cdr3_nt: TGTGCCAGCAGTGGGGGGAGACAGGTCTTTTATGGCTACACCTTC
cdr3_aa: CASSGGRQVFYGYTF
d_call: NA
j_call: TRBJ1-2
clone_size: few
v_call: TRBV6-1